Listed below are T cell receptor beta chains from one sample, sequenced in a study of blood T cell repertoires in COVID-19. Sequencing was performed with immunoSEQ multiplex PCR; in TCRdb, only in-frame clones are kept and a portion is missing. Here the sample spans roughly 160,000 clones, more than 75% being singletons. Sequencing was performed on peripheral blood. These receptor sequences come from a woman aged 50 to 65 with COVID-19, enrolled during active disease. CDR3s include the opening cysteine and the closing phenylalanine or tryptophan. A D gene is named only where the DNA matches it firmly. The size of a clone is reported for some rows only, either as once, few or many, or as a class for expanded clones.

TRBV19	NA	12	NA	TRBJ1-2	TGTGCCACCGCTGATAGAGCCTATGGCTACACCTTC	CATADRAYGYTF
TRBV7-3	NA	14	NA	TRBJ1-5	TGTGCCAGCAGCGCCGACAAAAGTGGTCAGCCCCAGCATTTT	CASSADKSGQPQHF
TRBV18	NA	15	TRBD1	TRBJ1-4	TGTGCCAGCTCATCCCGGGACAGCGGACGGGAAAAACTGTTTTTT	CASSSRDSGREKLFF
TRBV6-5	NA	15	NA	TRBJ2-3	TGTGCCAGCAGTTACACGTACGGGAGCACAGATACGCAGTATTTT	CASSYTYGSTDTQYF
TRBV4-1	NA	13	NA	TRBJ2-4	TGCGCCAGCAGCCTGGGACAAGAAAACATTCAGTACTTC	CASSLGQENIQYF
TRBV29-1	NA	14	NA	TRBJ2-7	TGCAGCGTTGAAGATCCGGCAGGGTCCTACGAGCAGTACTTC	CSVEDPAGSYEQYF
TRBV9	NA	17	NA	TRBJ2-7	TGTGCCAGCAGCCCCTGGGTGGGCGGGTCGAGCTCCTACGAGCAGTACTTC	CASSPWVGGSSSYEQYF
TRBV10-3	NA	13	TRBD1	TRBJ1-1	TGTGCCATCAAAGGGACAGCGGAAACTGAAGCTTTCTTT	CAIKGTAETEAFF
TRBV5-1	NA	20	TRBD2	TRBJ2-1	TGCGCCAGCAGCTTGCCAACTAGCGGGGGTCCCAGGAGCTCCTACAATGAGCAGTTCTTC	CASSLPTSGGPRSSYNEQFF
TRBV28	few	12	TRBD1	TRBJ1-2	TGTGCCAGCAGCAGGACAGGGGTTGGCTACACCTTC	CASSRTGVGYTF
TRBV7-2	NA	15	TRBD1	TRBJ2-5	TGTGCCAGCAGCACCCGGACAGGGCTCCAAGAGACCCAGTACTTC	CASSTRTGLQETQYF
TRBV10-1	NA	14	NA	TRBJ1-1	TGCGCCAGCAGTGAGTCGAGGCGGTTGACTGAAGCTTTCTTT	CASSESRRLTEAFF
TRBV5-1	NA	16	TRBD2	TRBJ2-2	TGCGCCAGCATGATAGCGGGGGGGCGATGGACCGGGGAGCTGTTTTTT	CASMIAGGRWTGELFF
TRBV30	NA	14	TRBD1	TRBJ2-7	TGTGCCGCCACCCCCGGGACAGGGGGCCGCGAGCAGTACTTC	CAATPGTGGREQYF
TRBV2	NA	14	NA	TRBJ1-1	TGTGCCAGCAGTGTGGCGGGGCTTAACACTGAAGCTTTCTTT	CASSVAGLNTEAFF
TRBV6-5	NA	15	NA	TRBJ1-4	TGTGCCAGCAGTTACTCTGGGCCCCTTGGTGAAAAACTGTTTTTT	CASSYSGPLGEKLFF
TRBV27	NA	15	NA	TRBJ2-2	TGTGCCAGCAGTTTATCGGGGGCCAACACCGGGGAGCTGTTTTTT	CASSLSGANTGELFF
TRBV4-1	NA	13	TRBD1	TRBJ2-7	TGCGCCACCAGCATACAGGGGGTTTACGAGCAGTACTTC	CATSIQGVYEQYF
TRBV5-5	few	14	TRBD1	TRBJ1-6	TGTGCCAGCAGCCCCGGACAGGGGTATTCACCCCTCCACTTT	CASSPGQGYSPLHF
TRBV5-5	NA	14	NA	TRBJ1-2	TGTGCCAGCAGCTTGCAAGGTCTAGAGTATGGCTACACCTTC	CASSLQGLEYGYTF
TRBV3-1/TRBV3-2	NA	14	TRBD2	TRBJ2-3	TGTGCCAGCAGCCTCGGGACTAGCAAAGATACGCAGTATTTT	CASSLGTSKDTQYF
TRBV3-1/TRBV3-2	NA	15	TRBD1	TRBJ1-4	TGTGCCAGCAGCCGACAGGGCCGGGCTAATGAAAAACTGTTTTTT	CASSRQGRANEKLFF
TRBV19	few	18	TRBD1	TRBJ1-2	TGTGCCAGTAGTATATCAATTACCGGGACAGGGCTTAACTATGGCTACACCTTC	CASSISITGTGLNYGYTF
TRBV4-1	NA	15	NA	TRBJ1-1	TGCGCCAGCAGCCTAGGATCAGGGGATAGCACTGAAGCTTTCTTT	CASSLGSGDSTEAFF
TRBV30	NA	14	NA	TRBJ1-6	TGTGCCTGGACCGCGGGGGGAAATAATTCACCCCTCCACTTT	CAWTAGGNNSPLHF